The 7 T cell receptor beta chains listed next were all sequenced from one sample in a study of cytotoxic CD8 clonotypes in ibrutinib-treated CLL. Repertoires were generated with immunoSEQ multiplex PCR, while TCRdb's copy carries only in-frame clones and drops some. Altogether around 310,000 clones are present, 80% being singletons, with the ten largest covering over 5.5%. The sequenced sample was PBMCs, obtained before ibrutinib treatment. The receptors were gathered from a human donor with chronic lymphocytic leukemia.

The gene calls are TRBV5-4 and TRBJ2-7; 7 nucleotides match TRBD1. Germline V gene data show CDR1 as SGHNT and CDR2 as YYREEE (reference sequence). V shed 5 bases and J 6 bases; nucleotides not matched to a gene: 5. This CDR3 has 12 amino acids. The CDR3 DNA reads TGTGCCAGCAGGACAGGGACCTCCGAGCAGTACTTC. Protein: CASRTGTSEQYF.

The chain uses TRBV7-8 and TRBJ2-4; D gene ambiguous. CDR1 and CDR2 from the germline V gene are SGHVS and FQNEAQ. The CDR3 contains 14 residues. Trimming pared 2 bases from V and 8 bases from J, leaving 13 bases between. In DNA, the CDR3 is TGTGCCAGCAGCTTATTGGCAGGAAGGGACATTCAGTACTTC. As protein: CASSLLAGRDIQYF. Complete variable domain (other parts from reference TRBV7-8 and TRBJ2-4): GAGVSQSPRYKVAKRGQDVALRCDPISGHVSLFWYQQALGQGPEFLTYFQNEAQLDKSGLPSDRFFAERPEGSVSTLKIQRTQQEDSAVYLCASSLLAGRDIQYFGAGTRLSVL.

This rearrangement joins TRBV5-1 to TRBJ2-1, with 14 bases identical to TRBD2. Germline lookup yields CDR1 SGHRS and CDR2 YFSETQ. The CDR3 has 17 amino acids. Unmatched junction bases numbered 7, after V lost 0 bases and J lost 8 bases. This chain's CDR3 is CASSLGVGLAGEYEQFF. The CDR3 region has the DNA TGCGCCAGCAGCTTGGGCGTGGGACTAGCGGGAGAATATGAGCAGTTCTTC.

This sequence joins TRBV25-1 and TRBJ2-1; weak D call: TRBD2 (6 bases). Germline assignment: CDR1 MGHDK and CDR2 SYGVNS. The CDR3 runs to 14 residues. Trimming cost V 5 bases and J 4 bases, with 12 bases left between them. Here the CDR3 DNA reads TGTGCCAGCAGTCTGGCGGGACCGTACAATGAGCAGTTCTTC. It translates to CASSLAGPYNEQFF.

The gene calls are TRBV6-5 and TRBJ2-7, with D uncertain. The CDR3 loop spans 14 amino acids. V was clipped by 0 bases and J by 2 bases, with 8 bases between them. The germline CDR1 and CDR2 sequences are MNHEY and SVGAGI. The CDR3 bases are TGTGCCAGCAGTTACTCCGACTTACCCTACGAGCAGTACTTC. It is translated as CASSYSDLPYEQYF.

This rearrangement joins TRBV5-4 to TRBJ2-1; tentatively, D is TRBD1 (6 bases). The germline V and J ends were trimmed by 1 base and 10 bases, with 12 bases remaining between them. This CDR3 contains 13 residues. Germline V CDR1 and CDR2: SGHNT, YYREEE (reference sequence). The DNA of the CDR3 is TGTGCCAGCAGCTTGAACAGGGAATGGGAGCAGTTCTTC. This gives the protein CASSLNREWEQFF. The full variable domain, rest sourced from reference TRBV5-4 and TRBJ2-1, is ETGVTQSPTHLIKTRGQQVTLRCSSQSGHNTVSWYQQALGQGPQFIFQYYREEENGRGNFPPRFSGLQFPNYSSELNVNALELDDSALYLCASSLNREWEQFFGPGTRLTVL.

This clone was counted between two and nine times. Different DNA sequences within this sample yield the same CDR3. The V gene is TRBV11-2, the J gene TRBJ2-2; no clear D. Germline CDR1 and CDR2: SGHAT and FQNNGV. The CDR3 runs 13 residues. With 0 bases removed from V and 5 bases from J, the gap between germline ends came to 4 bases. The CDR3 sequence is CASSLDRTGELFF. DNA of the CDR3: TGTGCCAGCAGCTTAGATAGAACCGGGGAGCTGTTTTTT.